A single sample is the source of the 21 T cell receptor beta chains below, sequenced in a study of regulatory T cells in long-lasting Graves disease. Building of the TCR beta libraries involved iRepertoire HTBI primers and Arm-PCR of CDR3 regions. Each CDR3 protein gets one entry after TCRdb re-called the multiplex PCR reads with MiXCR. The data show hundreds of thousands of distinct CDR3 sequences, roughly 15% seen once. Time point meaning: newly diagnosed GD, antithyroid drugs for less than 3 months. PBMCs provided the RNA from which the TCR library was made. The data also belong to a second study, concerning T cells in Graves' hyperthyroidism and ophthalmopathy.

Here the sequenced sample was peripheral blood mononuclear cells (PBMCs), taken at new diagnosis, from a patient treated with antithyroid drugs. These receptors were collected from a woman in her twenties or thirties with Graves disease.

V gene TRBV6-1 combines with J gene TRBJ1-2, with D perhaps TRBD1 (6 bases). Germline V gene data show CDR1 as MNHNS and CDR2 as SASEGT. V was trimmed by 4 bases and J by 8 bases, leaving 14 bases between them. This CDR3 region has 13 residues. This chain's CDR3 is CASSGGALSGYTF. The CDR3 DNA reads as TGTGCCAGCAGTGGGGGGGCTTTATCGGGCTACACCTTC.

V gene TRBV27 combines with J gene TRBJ1-5, with D perhaps TRBD1 (5 bases). V was shortened by 4 bases and J by 6 bases, with 13 bases between the two germline ends. The CDR3 extends over 14 amino acids. CDR1 is MNHEY and CDR2 is SMNVEV in the germline V gene (reference sequence). CDR3 DNA: TGTGCCAGCAGTTATAGACAGATGGGTCAGCCCCAGCATTTT. Protein sequence: CASSYRQMGQPQHF.

The chain is built from TRBV20-1 and TRBJ1-6, with no clear D. V was trimmed by 3 bases and J by 7 bases, leaving 7 bases between them. CDR1 and CDR2 (germline): DFQATT, SNEGSKA (reference sequence). This CDR3 is built from 12 residues. The DNA of the CDR3 is TGCAGTGCTAGTATTCCAAATTCACCCCTCCACTTT. It codes for CSASIPNSPLHF.

This clonotype was recorded at least ten times. The chain combines TRBV5-1 with TRBJ1-1; a possible D gene is TRBD1 (5 bases). The ends were cut back, 1 base at V and 1 base at J, with 11 bases in the middle. The CDR3 is 15 residues long. From germline, CDR1 is SGHRS and CDR2 YFSETQ. This CDR3 is CASSLLPGTNTEAFF. Written as DNA, the CDR3 is TGCGCCAGCAGCTTGCTTCCAGGGACGAACACTGAAGCTTTCTTT.

The CDR3 reads CASSLGRGRGPEAFF. In DNA form, the CDR3 reads TGCGCCAGCAGCTTGGGGCGGGGGCGGGGACCTGAAGCTTTCTTT. The rearrangement uses TRBV5-1 and TRBJ1-1; possibly TRBD1 for D (6 bases). The germline gives CDR1 SGHRS, CDR2 YFSETQ. With 0 bases removed from V and 6 bases from J, the gap between germline ends came to 15 bases. The CDR3 extends over 15 amino acids.

V is TRBV7-9 and J is TRBJ2-7; D gene uncertain. V gave up 6 bases and J gave up 7 bases, with 13 bases separating them. The CDR3 sequence is 12 residues long. The germline V gene has CDR1 SEHNR and CDR2 FQNEAQ (reference sequence). CDR3 coding DNA: TGTGCCAGCAGTCTCGTTACCGGGGAGCAGTACTTC. Its protein product is CASSLVTGEQYF.

This clonotype was observed a few times. The chain links TRBV27 to TRBJ1-2; TRBD1 matches 7 bases. CDR3 length: 13 residues. J lost 8 bases, V lost 2 bases, and 5 bases had no gene match. CDR1 and CDR2 (germline): MNHEY, SMNVEV (reference sequence). The CDR3 DNA reads TGTGCCAGCAGTTTAGGACAGGCGTGGGGCTACACCTTC. As protein: CASSLGQAWGYTF.

This clonotype was observed a handful of times. This chain joins TRBV5-1 and TRBJ2-7, with 7 bases matching TRBD1. Germline V gives CDR1 SGHRS, CDR2 YFSETQ. The ends lost 4 bases at V and 0 bases at J; junction bases unmatched: 7. This CDR3 has 15 residues. The CDR3: CASSTLQGRSYEQYF. The DNA of the CDR3 is TGCGCCAGCAGCACTTTACAGGGGCGCTCCTACGAGCAGTACTTC.

The chain uses TRBV24-1 and TRBJ2-1; 7 nucleotides match TRBD1. The trim removed 4 bases at V and 1 base at J, leaving 6 bases unmatched. The CDR3 loop spans 16 amino acids. The V gene's germline CDR1 is KGHDR and CDR2 SFDVKD. This chain's CDR3 is CATSDDRASSYNEQFF. CDR3 nucleotides: TGTGCCACCAGTGACGACAGGGCTTCGTCCTACAATGAGCAGTTCTTC.

This clonotype was observed at least ten times. The rearrangement uses TRBV5-8 and TRBJ2-5; 7 bases fit TRBD1. V lost 4 bases and J lost 4; bases outside the gene matches: 7. CDR1 and CDR2 (germline): SGHTS, YDEGEE. The CDR3 runs to 14 residues. This chain's CDR3 is CASSDRQGPETQYF. For the CDR3, the DNA is TGTGCCAGCAGCGACAGACAGGGTCCAGAGACCCAGTACTTC.

The gene calls are TRBV25-1 and TRBJ2-7; tentative D call: TRBD2 (5 bases). This CDR3 has 11 residues. Trimming left V 3 bases short and J 10 bases short, with 10 bases between. CDR1 MGHDK and CDR2 SYGVNS come from the germline V gene. CDR3 nucleotides: TGTGCCAGCAGTGACGGACTCCCTCAGTACTTC. Protein: CASSDGLPQYF.

This clonotype showed up many times. V usage is TRBV5-1 and J usage is TRBJ2-3; 12 nucleotides match TRBD2. The CDR3 covers 15 residues. J lost 1 base, V lost 6 bases, and 3 bases had no gene match. Germline CDR1 is SGHRS and CDR2 is YFSETQ. CDR3 nucleotides: TGCGCCAGCAAACTAGCGGGAGGACGCACAGATACGCAGTATTTT. Protein sequence: CASKLAGGRTDTQYF.

The table lists this clonotype with many counts. The V gene is TRBV28, the J gene TRBJ1-5; weak D call: TRBD1 (5 bases). CDR1 and CDR2 (germline): MDHEN, SYDVKM. CDR3 length: 14 amino acids. Trimming took 8 bases from V and 3 from J, leaving 14 bases between them. CDR3 residues: CASLDRQNNQPQHF. CDR3 DNA: TGTGCCAGCCTCGACCGACAGAACAATCAGCCCCAGCATTTT.

In this sample, this clonotype turned up many times. This rearrangement joins TRBV2 to TRBJ2-2, with a tentative D call TRBD1 (6 bases). Germline V CDR1 and CDR2: SNHLY, FYNNEI. This CDR3 region has 12 residues. V shed 6 bases and J shed 4 bases, with 6 bases lying between them. Here the CDR3 DNA reads TGTGCCAGCAGGGACAGCACCGGGGAGCTGTTTTTT. Residues: CASRDSTGELFF.

Points on this clonotype: The CDR3 end shows no conserved phenylalanine or tryptophan, and so a read error is likely. The chain carries TRBV5-1 and TRBJ2-1; D is tentatively TRBD1 or TRBD2 (5 bases each). Germline assignment: CDR1 SGHRS and CDR2 YFSETQ. There are 11 residues in the CDR3. V was cut by 4 bases and J by 12 bases, with 11 bases left in between. CDR3 loop: CASSDPGPQFL. Written as DNA, the CDR3 is TGCGCCAGCAGCGACCCGGGGCCGCAGTTCCTC.

Only a few counts were recorded for this clonotype. The V gene is TRBV18, the J gene TRBJ2-1, with a possible D match to TRBD1 (5 bases). Germline assignment: CDR1 KGHSH and CDR2 LQKENI. The CDR3 loop spans 14 amino acids. V lost 4 bases and J lost 5, with 12 bases in between. This CDR3 is CASSLGTGNNEQFF. The DNA of the CDR3 is TGTGCCAGCTCACTGGGTACAGGAAACAATGAGCAGTTCTTC.

Note on this clonotype: A far bigger clonotype differs at one base, so this is likely a read error. Here the CDR3 omits its conserved ending phenylalanine or tryptophan, so a read error is the likely source. This chain uses TRBV7-9 with TRBJ1-6, with a weak D call TRBD1 (6 bases). This CDR3 has 15 amino acids. Trimming stripped 3 bases from V and 8 bases from J, with 14 bases between. Germline V lookup: CDR1 SEHNR, CDR2 FQNEAQ (reference sequence). The CDR3, as DNA: TGTGCCAGCAGCTTCTCAGGGGATTCGGATTCACCCCTCCACCTT. It translates to CASSFSGDSDSPLHL.

Many counts were recorded for this clonotype. CDR3 in DNA: TGTGCCAGTAGGGACAGGGTCGGCAATCAGCCCCAGCATTTT. Its translation is CASRDRVGNQPQHF. The chain has TRBV19 and TRBJ1-5; TRBD1 matches 8 bases. V shed 6 bases and J 2 bases; nucleotides not matched to a gene: 3. The CDR3 has 14 residues. The germline V gene has CDR1 LNHDA and CDR2 SQIVND (reference sequence). Using reference TRBV19 and TRBJ1-5 for the parts outside the CDR3, the full variable domain is DGGITQSPKYLFRKEGQNVTLSCEQNLNHDAMYWYRQDPGQGLRLIYYSQIVNDFQKGDIAEGYSVSREKKESFPLTVTSAQKNPTAFYLCASRDRVGNQPQHFGDGTRLSIL.

This chain uses TRBV3-1 with TRBJ2-2; D is undetermined. The V and J ends lost 6 bases and 6 bases respectively, with 8 bases between them. Germline CDR1 reads LGHDT; CDR2 reads YNNKEL (reference sequence). The length of the CDR3 is 12 residues. The chain's CDR3 is CASRQPPGELFF. CDR3 bases: TGTGCCAGCAGACAGCCCCCCGGGGAGCTGTTTTTT.

Many counts were recorded for this clonotype. The chain couples TRBV24-1 to TRBJ2-5; 9 bases are a match to TRBD1. The CDR3 is made up of 15 amino acids. The V segment lost 4 bases and the J segment 2 bases; nucleotides outside the gene matches: 4. Germline assignment: CDR1 KGHDR and CDR2 SFDVKD. CDR3 loop: CATSDPGQGQETQYF. In nucleotides, the CDR3 is TGTGCCACCAGTGACCCCGGACAGGGGCAAGAGACCCAGTACTTC.

This clonotype was found many times. The chain uses TRBV28 and TRBJ2-2, with TRBD1 matching 8 bases. CDR1 and CDR2 (germline): MDHEN, SYDVKM. The CDR3 length is 15 residues. The trim removed 4 bases at V and 6 bases at J, leaving 7 bases unmatched. The CDR3 DNA reads TGTGCCAGCAGTTCAGCGGACAGGGTGGCCGGGGAGCTGTTTTTT. It is translated as CASSSADRVAGELFF.